Included here is one T cell receptor beta chain sequence, with context. Its antigen is still unknown. The input lacks base qualities; no much larger clone sits a single base away. At the DNA level, this CDR3 is encoded by other sequences in the same sample as well. The data were taken from a study of blood T cell repertoires in COVID-19 (dated by TCRdb to between 2020 and 2021). With respect to the entire study: Samples from collaborators originated in the United States, Italy and Spain and spanned both the acute and convalescent phases of COVID-19. The prospective study material was composed of cDNA or gDNA derived from T cells, B-cell-depleted T cells, or PBMCs. The dataset comprised deeply sampled blood TCRbeta repertoires from subjects exposed to, actively infected with, or recovered from COVID-19. The repertoires were made available in a free public database intended to serve as a resource for research on the immune response to SARS-CoV-2. The samples were drawn from the first 160 participants of the ongoing ImmuneRACE study and from some 1,300 subjects provided by 6 global collaborators. The sample metadata nearly always contained a de-identified subject ID, COVID-19 status, age in years and sex. HLA class I and class II types, where available, came from metadata supplied by the sample provider rather than from assay-based typing. Paper-wide results and their limitations: How much clinical and demographic metadata was included differed by source and by participant, and the metadata was provided uncurated.

CDR3 length: 16 amino acids, cysteine to phenylalanine. Only CDR3 DNA is held: 48 bases, read in frame from base 1. Trimming removed 5 bases from V and 2 bases from J; the gene matches leave 12 bases unexplained. From a lookup of the germline V gene, CDR1 and CDR2 are SGHVS and FNYEAQ. TCRbeta CDR3 regions were amplified from genomic DNA using the immunoSEQ Assay, a bias-controlled multiplex PCR. As for the authors' bioinformatics: Within the assay, amplification of reference gene primers was used to estimate how many nucleated cells each sample contained. To quantify the absolute abundance of each unique TCRbeta CDR3 rearrangement, sequence reads were collapsed and filtered. Productive Simpson clonality was computed per sample as the square root of Simpson's diversity index over productive rearrangements. Here the immuneACCESS table is served through TCRdb, limited to in-frame sequences with V and J called. Missing clones are a known gap in these copies; in checked studies unresolved V genes cover under half, and the rest lacks a known reason. V, J and clone size derive from that table, while D and trimming were established from the DNA sequence. The sample profile shows 220,000 or so clones; around 90% of them were found once. Of the sample, under 15% is held by the ten largest clones.

Participants in the prospective study were enrolled through a virtual design, were aged about 18 to 89 years, and lived in some 24 United States geographic areas. Cohort assignment in the prospective study relied on participant-reported clinical history from a screening survey and a study questionnaire. In the prospective study, mobile phlebotomists collected whole blood, serum and a nasopharyngeal or oropharyngeal swab from each participant. Prospective study participants could optionally give additional blood draws and questionnaires over an approximately two-month period. Before DNA extraction, blood samples from the prospective study were shipped at room temperature or frozen.

The sequence joins TRBV7-6 to TRBJ2-7; a stretch of 7 junction bases matches TRBD1. This sequence was found in a woman between 45 and 65 years old with acute COVID-19. What was sequenced was PBMCs or T cells enriched from blood (not recorded which). The CDR3 region: CASSAQGVGAPYEQYF. The nucleotide sequence reads as follows: TGTGCCAGCAGCGCCCAGGGGGTCGGGGCTCCCTACGAGCAGTACTTC.